This T cell receptor beta chain was sequenced in a study of blood T cell repertoires in COVID-19. Looking at the study overall: T cells, B-cell-depleted T cells, or PBMCs provided the cDNA or gDNA that served as material.

The CDR3 length is 14 residues. Germline loops: CDR1 MNHEY, CDR2 SVGEGT. V was cut by 6 bases and J by 1 base, with 12 bases left in between. In the original analysis: Cell counts per sample came from amplifying reference gene primers. The method was immunoSEQ multiplex PCR; TCRdb's version includes in-frame clones alone and lacks a portion of them. V and J calls and clone size follow that table, whereas D and trimming were derived from the DNA. The sample contains just over 15,000 clones, roughly 80% of which appear only once. Sequencing input: peripheral blood. V and J are TRBV6-2 or TRBV6-3 and TRBJ1-1, with D perhaps matching TRBD1 (6 bases). The sequence was obtained from a human donor in a cohort sampled during active COVID-19. The CDR3 DNA sequence: TGTGCCAGCAGCCCCGGACAGAAGAACACTGAAGCTTTCTTT. Amino acids: CASSPGQKNTEAFF.